This T cell receptor (beta chain) appears in the sequencing data of a study of beta chain features in type 1 diabetes (dated by TCRdb to between 2017 and 2018). About the investigation overall: Mean age, gender distribution, total cell number and subset yield were not different between patients and healthy donors. Regulatory and stem cell-like memory subsets were obtained from only 8 patients and roughly 8 healthy donors, while naive and central memory subsets were obtained from all 28 donors. A total of approximately 110,000,000 sorted cells were examined across all samples, and a strong correlation was observed between cell number per subset and RNA yield. In the study, TCRB repertoires of sorted circulating CD4+ T cell subsets from recently diagnosed type 1 diabetes patients were compared with those of matched healthy donors.

From each donor, a single peripheral blood sample of 100 to 150 mL on average was drawn into heparinised tubes. Naive, central memory, regulatory and stem cell-like memory CD4+ T cells were sorted on a BD FACSAria II using a panel including CD45RO, CCR7, CD25, CD127, CD95 and CD27. All sorted populations exceeded 95% purity. Right away, PBMCs were isolated by Lymphoprep density gradient centrifugation and were stained directly, with no culture step. So that batch effects would be minimized, each experiment stained and sorted samples in pairs, pairing one healthy donor with one patient. The germline V gene provides CDR1 SGHAT and CDR2 FQNNGV. A distance of 7 bases separates the germline ends of V and J, which lose 2 bases and 2 bases respectively. There are 14 amino acids in the CDR3, from cysteine to phenylalanine inclusive. Of the read, only the CDR3 DNA is kept; its 42 bases are in frame from base 1.

The entire isolated RNA was reverse transcribed using the High Capacity cDNA Reverse Transcription Kit, and thus expressed TCRB transcripts were sequenced. Deep immunoSEQ sequencing was performed on naive, central memory and regulatory T cell samples, with an average of around 3.5 million total reads per sample. Sorted cells were lysed in RLT buffer, and RNA was extracted using DNase-treated RNeasy Micro or Mini kits according to cell number. Each cell subset was processed on its own to prevent cross-contamination, while patient and healthy donor samples were processed together. TCRB sequences were amplified from cDNA with the immunoSEQ multiplex PCR, producing 87-bp fragments spanning the CDR3 region. Amplicons were sequenced on the Illumina HiSeq platform. The original methods were these. Synthetic template baselines were used to correct PCR bias computationally, reads within Hamming distance 2 were collapsed together, and singletons that could not be merged were discarded. Reads were aligned against IMGT so that V, D and J genes, CDR3 length and insertions or deletions at six rearrangement sites could be assigned. Within each subset, clonotype counts were normalized to sorted cell number, after which true diversity and Gini coefficients were computed with the tcR R package. The overlap coefficient, calculated on TCRB nucleotide sequences, was used to measure repertoire sharing. Out-of-frame TCRB sequences from naive cells were analyzed as a proxy for the pre-selection repertoire. Imported from immuneACCESS, the table was reduced by TCRdb to in-frame sequences with V and J called. These copies leave out some clones; in studies compared against another copy, an unresolved V gene accounts for under half, and the cause of the remainder is not known. From that table come the V and J calls and clone size; the DNA was used to work out D and trimming. The sample has more than 350,000 clones on record, approximately 10% of them singletons. The leading ten clones occupy approximately 0.05% of the sample.

The study at large found these results: Naive, central memory and regulatory TCRB repertoires appeared more similar among patients than among healthy donors. At VDJ recombination sites, type 1 diabetes patients had fewer insertions and more deleted nucleotides, which implies abnormalities in thymic rearrangement. PCR might favor shorter templates, but patient and control samples were amplified and corrected together, so any skew would affect both groups equally. Because cDNA rather than genomic DNA was sequenced, highly expressing activated cells could have been over-represented, although no difference in activation and CD3 levels was found between groups. A moderate but significant shortening of TCRB CDR3 length was observed in type 1 diabetes patients in all four CD4+ subsets. Because the HLA sub-analyses included only small numbers of individuals, any influence of HLA type on TCRB rearrangement was left unresolved.

A few counts support this clone. The antigen it recognizes is unknown. No much larger clone is present one base from it, and per-base qualities are unavailable. This clonotype was sampled from a young woman in good health. The receptor chain draws on TRBV11-2 and TRBJ1-3, and perhaps TRBD1 as D gene, on 6 matching bases. Sequenced material: naive CD4+ T cells from blood. Explained via the paper, the cell subset or site label denotes: true naive CD4+ T cells. The DNA is as follows: TGTGCCAGCAGCTTATCAGGGGCTGGAAACACCATATATTTT. Its product reads: CASSLSGAGNTIYF.